This note documents a single T cell receptor (beta chain) sequence. These data are taken from a study of blood T cell repertoires in COVID-19. Patients at the Seattle site were enrolled during active infection and followed longitudinally. The CDR3 consists of 15 residues. Germline CDR1 reads GTSNPN; CDR2 reads SVGIG (reference sequence). Trimming shortened V by 1 base and J by 0 bases, and 9 bases separated the two germline ends. Using immunoSEQ multiplex PCR, the repertoire was profiled, and TCRdb retains in-frame clones only, with some absent. The sample shows a few hundred thousand clones, 85% to 90% of them seen only once.

The chain carries TRBV30 and TRBJ1-4; no definite D call. What was sequenced was peripheral blood. The origin of this receptor is a woman aged 40-49 years with COVID-19, enrolled during active disease. This CDR3 is CAWSAGIATNEKLFF. The CDR3 bases are TGTGCCTGGAGTGCAGGAATAGCAACTAATGAAAAACTGTTTTTT.